These 26 T cell receptor beta chains originate from one sample sequenced in a study of T cells in localized non-small cell lung cancer. Assay: immunoSEQ multiplex PCR; the TCRdb copy retains only in-frame clones and omits some. The sample has about 9,800 clones; around 41% are singletons. Sequencing used lymph node tissue, obtained before any cancer treatment. The receptors shown here come from a woman aged 40 to 75 with stage I lung adenocarcinoma.

This clone was counted only a few times. The chain carries TRBV7-7 and TRBJ2-3; 8 bases fit TRBD1. The CDR3 has 15 residues. Germline V gives CDR1 SSHAT, CDR2 FNYEAQ (reference sequence). V shed 5 bases, J shed 1 base, and the junction held 5 bases outside the gene matches. This CDR3 reads CASSDPQGGTDTQYF. CDR3 nucleotides: TGTGCCAGCAGCGACCCACAGGGGGGCACAGATACGCAGTATTTT.

The rearrangement uses TRBV9 and TRBJ2-7, with TRBD2 matching 7 bases. The V gene end was trimmed by 4 bases and the J gene end by 4 bases; junction bases not matched to a gene: 11. The CDR3 consists of 15 residues. Per germline, CDR1 SGDLS and CDR2 YYNGEE. The CDR3 region has the DNA TGTGCCAGCAGCCGCCGGGGGGAGACGTCTTACGAGCAGTACTTC. It specifies CASSRRGETSYEQYF.

Note on this clone: Some base is ambiguous or went unread, and X replaces its residue. The chain recombines TRBV14 with TRBJ2-6; D remains unclear. The CDR3 totals 18 residues. Trimming removed 4 bases at V and 0 bases at J, with 16 bases between. CDR1 is SGHDN and CDR2 is FVKESK in the germline V gene. This CDR3 is CASSRRSVGXSGANVLTF. As DNA, the CDR3 is TGTGCCAGCAGCCGTAGAAGCGTGGGGARCTCTGGGGCCAACGTCCTGACTTTC.

The sample holds a few counts of this clone. The rearrangement links TRBV11-3 to TRBJ1-1; D is unclear. V lost 3 bases, J lost 0 bases, and 8 bases lay in between. Germline CDR1 is SGHNT and CDR2 is YENEEA. This CDR3 spans 14 amino acids. In DNA form, the CDR3 reads TGTGCCAGCAGCTTCTCGAACCTGAACACTGAAGCTTTCTTT. Translation: CASSFSNLNTEAFF.

V and J are TRBV4-1 and TRBJ2-1; 12 nucleotides align to TRBD2. Germline-derived CDR1 and CDR2 are MGHRA and YSYEKL. V was pared by 1 base and J by 5 bases, with 3 bases of the junction left unmatched. The CDR3 spans 16 residues. The DNA of the CDR3 is TGCGCCAGCAGCCAAGTTCGACTAGCGGGGGACAATGAGCAGTTCTTC. Protein product: CASSQVRLAGDNEQFF.

The chain links TRBV19 to TRBJ2-3; TRBD2 aligns across 9 bases. From germline, CDR1 is LNHDA and CDR2 SQIVND (reference sequence). The length of the CDR3 is 12 residues. The V gene end was trimmed by 7 bases and the J gene end by 11 bases; junction bases not matched to a gene: 7. This chain's CDR3 is CASKPTSGMQYF. In DNA, the CDR3 is TGTGCCAGTAAACCGACTAGCGGAATGCAGTATTTT.

This clone was counted a few times. The V and J genes are TRBV6-8 and TRBJ1-2; 12 bases map to TRBD1. This CDR3 has 15 residues. V lost 6 bases, J lost 7 bases, and 9 bases stayed unmatched. Germline-derived CDR1 and CDR2 are MNHGY and SAAAGT. For the CDR3, the DNA is TGTGCCAGCAGCCGTCCCGGGACAGGGGGCAGTGGCTACACCTTC. Translated: CASSRPGTGGSGYTF.

CDR3 sequence (DNA): TGTGCCAGCAGCGTAGGGGCGACTAGCGGATTTGAGACCCAGTACTTC. Its protein is CASSVGATSGFETQYF. The chain combines TRBV9 with TRBJ2-5; 9 nucleotides agree with TRBD2. The CDR3 spans 16 residues. The V gene end was trimmed by 0 bases and the J gene end by 5 bases; junction bases not matched to a gene: 8. Germline loops: CDR1 SGDLS, CDR2 YYNGEE.

The chain joins TRBV19 to TRBJ1-6; TRBD1 matches 9 bases. CDR1 and CDR2 (germline): LNHDA, SQIVND (reference sequence). The CDR3 is made up of 15 amino acids. Trimming cost V 5 bases and J 9 bases; bases outside gene matches: 8. The DNA of the CDR3 is TGTGCCAGTAGTCAGACCGGGACAGGGACTTCACCCCTCCACTTT. Residues: CASSQTGTGTSPLHF.

The chain recombines TRBV10-3 with TRBJ1-2; 9 positions agree with TRBD1. CDR1 ENHRY and CDR2 SYGVKD come from the germline V gene. The CDR3 is 15 residues long. Trimming at V came to 2 bases and at J to 5 bases, leaving 6 bases not matched to a gene. The CDR3 coding sequence is TGTGCCATCAGTGAGCCGGGACAGGGAGGTTATGGCTACACCTTC. Translating gives CAISEPGQGGYGYTF.

The chain carries TRBV9 and TRBJ2-1, with D perhaps assigned TRBD1 or TRBD2 (5 bases each). Germline-derived CDR1 and CDR2 are SGDLS and YYNGEE. This CDR3 has 16 residues. Trimming removed 5 bases at V and 5 bases at J, with 20 bases between. The CDR3 nucleotides read TGTGCCAGCAGGGGACCGAAGGCGACAAACAACAATGAGCAGTTCTTC. It yields the protein CASRGPKATNNNEQFF.

This clone is termed medium-sized. The chain employs TRBV1 and TRBJ2-3; the tabulated D call, TRBD2, remains unverified against the DNA. TRBV1 is assigned pseudogene status. This CDR3 comprises 16 residues. CDR3 sequence (DNA): TGCACCAGCAGCCGAGCATTAGCGACCAGCACAGATACGCAGTATTTT. It encodes CTSSRALATSTDTQYF.

The chain recombines TRBV5-1 with TRBJ1-4; maybe TRBD1 (5 bases). The CDR3 consists of 14 residues. Trimming left V 2 bases short and J 5 bases short, with 10 bases between. In germline, CDR1 is SGHRS, CDR2 YFSETQ. The CDR3 nucleotides read TGCGCCAGCAGCTTTGCAGGGAACAATGAAAAACTGTTTTTT. It is translated as CASSFAGNNEKLFF.

This clone was picked up a small number of times. V is TRBV9 and J is TRBJ2-1; 7 bases map to TRBD2. The germline gives CDR1 SGDLS, CDR2 YYNGEE. Trimming at V came to 2 bases and at J to 3 bases, leaving 5 bases not matched to a gene. The CDR3 is made up of 15 amino acids. The CDR3 loop is CASSVDAGDYNEQFF. CDR3 nucleotides: TGTGCCAGCAGCGTGGATGCGGGGGACTACAATGAGCAGTTCTTC.

The V call is TRBV6-8, the J call TRBJ2-1; 8 bases line up with TRBD2. Germline trimming cut 7 bases from V and 8 bases from J; bases unmatched to any gene: 7. Germline V gene sequence: CDR1 MNHGY, CDR2 SAAAGT. This CDR3 spans 13 amino acids. CDR3 sequence (DNA): TGTGCCAGCACCAGAGCGGGGGAGGATGAGCAGTTCTTC. This translates into CASTRAGEDEQFF.

V gene TRBV19 combines with J gene TRBJ2-1, with D uncertain. In germline, CDR1 is LNHDA, CDR2 SQIVND (reference sequence). This CDR3 spans 12 amino acids. V was pared by 4 bases and J by 7 bases, with 8 bases between. The CDR3 region has the DNA TGTGCCAGTAGTAATTTCTTAAATGAGCAGTTCTTC. It specifies CASSNFLNEQFF.

The chain uses TRBV19 and TRBJ1-1, with 9 positions matching TRBD1. Germline CDR1 is LNHDA and CDR2 is SQIVND (reference sequence). The ends lost 6 bases at V and 0 bases at J; junction bases unmatched: 8. This CDR3 has 16 amino acids. CDR3 in DNA: TGTGCCAGTAGATCAGGACAGGGGATCATGAACACTGAAGCTTTCTTT. Encoded protein: CASRSGQGIMNTEAFF.

The chain recombines TRBV29-1 with TRBJ1-5; D might be TRBD1 (5 bases). Germline V lookup: CDR1 SQVTM, CDR2 ANQGSEA. CDR3 length: 15 residues. Trimming took 4 bases from V and 6 from J, leaving 19 bases between them. CDR3 protein: CSVVDAGARGQPQHF. DNA of the CDR3: TGCAGCGTTGTTGACGCCGGGGCGAGGGGTCAGCCCCAGCATTTT.

Points on this clone: A junction end diverges from the germline sequence, so it may reflect a read error. The chain recombines TRBV23-1 with TRBJ2-3; either TRBD1 or TRBD2 may supply D (5 bases each). TRBV23-1 is filed as an ORF, its function uncertain. The CDR3 spans 16 residues. CDR3 in amino acids: CASSQPSGPTTDTQYF. The CDR3 DNA sequence: TGCGCTAGCAGTCAACCCTCGGGACCCACCACAGATACGCAGTATTTT.

The gene calls are TRBV18 and TRBJ2-7, with unresolved D. CDR1 KGHSH and CDR2 LQKENI come from the germline V gene. Trimming pared 3 bases from V and 4 bases from J, leaving 10 bases between. The CDR3 runs 13 residues. The CDR3 DNA follows: TGTGCCAGCTCACCGTTCGACGGATACGAGCAGTACTTC. Encoded protein: CASSPFDGYEQYF.

The chain is built from TRBV19 and TRBJ2-7, with unresolved D. The CDR3 is 14 residues long. Trimming removed 6 bases from V and 1 base from J, with 13 bases in between. CDR1 and CDR2 from the germline V gene are LNHDA and SQIVND (reference sequence). The CDR3: CASSTTPGSYEQYF. Written as DNA, the CDR3 is TGTGCCAGTAGCACTACTCCCGGATCCTACGAGCAGTACTTC.

Here the CDR3 reads CASSIDLADYNEQFF. The DNA of the CDR3 is TGTGCCAGTAGTATAGATCTAGCAGATTACAATGAGCAGTTCTTC. The chain is built from TRBV19 and TRBJ2-1; tentative D call: TRBD2 (5 bases). This CDR3 contains 15 residues. V lost 0 bases, J lost 4 bases, and 10 bases lay in between. CDR1 and CDR2 (germline): LNHDA, SQIVND (reference sequence).

Only a few counts were recorded for this clone. The chain couples TRBV15 to TRBJ1-4, with 8 bases aligning to TRBD1. CDR1 and CDR2 from the germline V gene are LNHNV and YYDKDF (reference sequence). V was clipped by 0 bases and J by 10 bases; unmatched bases: 7. The CDR3 sequence is 15 residues long. This CDR3 is CATSRDNRGIGKLFF. CDR3 in DNA: TGTGCCACCAGCAGAGATAACAGGGGGATCGGAAAACTGTTTTTT.

This clone was detected a few times. This chain joins TRBV11-3 and TRBJ1-6; 7 positions match TRBD1. The CDR3 spans 14 residues. Germline V lookup: CDR1 SGHNT, CDR2 YENEEA. J was trimmed by 9 bases and V by 3 bases; bases with no gene match: 5. CDR3 bases: TGTGCCAGCAGCTTTGACAGGGACCGTTCACCCCTCCACTTT. Translation: CASSFDRDRSPLHF.

This chain uses TRBV30 with TRBJ1-2; 12 nucleotides agree with TRBD1. CDR1 and CDR2 (germline): GTSNPN, SVGIG (reference sequence). J lost 6 bases, V lost 3 bases, and 20 bases had no gene match. This CDR3 has 19 amino acids. The CDR3 region has the DNA TGTGCCTGGAGAGTTTGGCCCGGGGACAGGGGGCGCGAAGGGGATGGCTACACCTTC. Encoded protein: CAWRVWPGDRGREGDGYTF.

This chain joins TRBV18 and TRBJ2-5; D is uncertain. V shed 0 bases and J shed 5 bases, with 7 bases lying between them. The CDR3 totals 13 residues. Germline V gene data show CDR1 as KGHSH and CDR2 as LQKENI. CDR3 DNA sequence: TGTGCCAGCTCACCACCCTTGGGGGAGACCCAGTACTTC. It specifies CASSPPLGETQYF.